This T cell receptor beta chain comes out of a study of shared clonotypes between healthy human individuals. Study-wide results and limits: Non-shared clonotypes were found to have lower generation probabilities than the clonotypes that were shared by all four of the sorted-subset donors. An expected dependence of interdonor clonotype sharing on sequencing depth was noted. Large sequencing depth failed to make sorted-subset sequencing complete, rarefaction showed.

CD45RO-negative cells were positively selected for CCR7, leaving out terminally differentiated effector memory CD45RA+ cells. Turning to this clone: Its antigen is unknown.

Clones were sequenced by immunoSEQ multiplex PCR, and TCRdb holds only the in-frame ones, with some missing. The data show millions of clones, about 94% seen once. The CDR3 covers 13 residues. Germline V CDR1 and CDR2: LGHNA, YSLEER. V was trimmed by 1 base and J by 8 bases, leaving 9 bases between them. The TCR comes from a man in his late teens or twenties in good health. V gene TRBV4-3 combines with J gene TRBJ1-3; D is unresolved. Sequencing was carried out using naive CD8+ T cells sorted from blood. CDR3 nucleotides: TGCGCCAGCAGCCAAGGCAGGTTTGACACCATATATTTT. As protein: CASSQGRFDTIYF.